This TCR beta chain was observed in a study of shared clonotypes between healthy human individuals. Study overall: Per donor, three plates held CD4 naive cells, three held CD4 memory, two held CD8 naive and one held CD8 memory.

To note about this clone: The antigen remains unidentified.

Sequencing used immunoSEQ multiplex PCR; TCRdb keeps in-frame clones, though not all of them. The table records around 2.5 million clones, approximately 93% of them present only once. Overall study findings and caveats: Only a few donors were included, so the genetic and exposure-history diversity represented was limited.

V was trimmed by 8 bases and J by 0 bases, leaving 17 bases between them. The CDR3 contains 16 residues. Germline-derived CDR1 and CDR2 are MDHEN and SYDVKM. The chain joins TRBV28 to TRBJ1-3; D possibly corresponds to TRBD1 (5 bases). Material: naive CD4+ T cells from PBMCs. The subset here: CD45RA+ positively selected. The sequence derives from a man aged 18 to 35 in good health. Some clones in this sample may be carry-over from other donors' samples. CDR3 sequence (DNA): TGTGCCAGCGTAGCCCGATACGGGGGCTCTGGAAACACCATATATTTT. It is translated as CASVARYGGSGNTIYF.